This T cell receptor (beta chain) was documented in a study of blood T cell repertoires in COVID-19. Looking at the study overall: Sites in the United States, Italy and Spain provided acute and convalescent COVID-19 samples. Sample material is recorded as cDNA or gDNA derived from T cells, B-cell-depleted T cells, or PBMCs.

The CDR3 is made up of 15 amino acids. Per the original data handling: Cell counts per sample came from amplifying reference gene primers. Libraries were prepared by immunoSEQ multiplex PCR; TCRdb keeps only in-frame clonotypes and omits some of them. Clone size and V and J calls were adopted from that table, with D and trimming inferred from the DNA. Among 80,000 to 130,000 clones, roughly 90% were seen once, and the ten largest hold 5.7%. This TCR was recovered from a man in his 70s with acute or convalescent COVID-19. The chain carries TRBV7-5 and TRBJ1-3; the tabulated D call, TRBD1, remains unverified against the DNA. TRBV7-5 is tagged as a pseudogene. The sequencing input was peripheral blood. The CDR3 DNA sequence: TGTGTCAGAAGCCGGAACAGGGATGCTGGAAACACCATATATTTT. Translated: CVRSRNRDAGNTIYF.